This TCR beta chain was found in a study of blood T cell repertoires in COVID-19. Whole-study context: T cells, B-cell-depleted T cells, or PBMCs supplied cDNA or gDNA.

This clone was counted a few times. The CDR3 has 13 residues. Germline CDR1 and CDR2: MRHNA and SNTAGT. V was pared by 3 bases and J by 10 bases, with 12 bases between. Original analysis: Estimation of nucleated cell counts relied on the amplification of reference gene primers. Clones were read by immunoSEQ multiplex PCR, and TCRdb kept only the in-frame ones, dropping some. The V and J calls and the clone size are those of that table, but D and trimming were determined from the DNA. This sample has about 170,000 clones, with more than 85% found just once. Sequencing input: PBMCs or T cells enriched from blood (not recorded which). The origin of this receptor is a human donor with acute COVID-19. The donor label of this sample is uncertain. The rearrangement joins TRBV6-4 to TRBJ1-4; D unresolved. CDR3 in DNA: TGTGCCAGCAGTGAATCTGAGCACGGAAAACTGTTTTTT. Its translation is CASSESEHGKLFF.